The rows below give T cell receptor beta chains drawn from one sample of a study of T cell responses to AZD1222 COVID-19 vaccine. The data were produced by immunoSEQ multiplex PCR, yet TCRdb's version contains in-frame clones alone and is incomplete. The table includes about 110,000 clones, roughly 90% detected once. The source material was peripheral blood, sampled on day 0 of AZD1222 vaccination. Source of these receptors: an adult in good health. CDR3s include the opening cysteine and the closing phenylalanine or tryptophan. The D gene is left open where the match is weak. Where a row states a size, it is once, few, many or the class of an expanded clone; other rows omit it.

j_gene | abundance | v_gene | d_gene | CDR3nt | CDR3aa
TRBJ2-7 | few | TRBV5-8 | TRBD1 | TGTGCCAGCAGCCCGGATTACAGGGGGCTCAACGAGCAGTACTTC | CASSPDYRGLNEQYF
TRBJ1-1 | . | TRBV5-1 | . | TGCGCCAGCACCTTGACAGGGAACACTGAAGCTTTCTTT | CASTLTGNTEAFF
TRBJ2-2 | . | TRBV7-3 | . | TGTGCCAGCAGCTTACCGTCCCTACGACTAGAAACCACCGGGGAGCTGTTTTTT | CASSLPSLRLETTGELFF
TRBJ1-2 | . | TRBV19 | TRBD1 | TGTGCCAGTAGTGACGACACAGGGGGCTATAGCTATGGCTACACCTTC | CASSDDTGGYSYGYTF
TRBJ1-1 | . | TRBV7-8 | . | TGTGCCAGCAGCTTAGCAGTGGGGGGCCAGGGGTTGGCTTTCTTT | CASSLAVGGQGLAFF
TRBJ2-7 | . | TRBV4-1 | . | TGCGCCAGCAGCCAGATGGCGGGATCCTACGAGCAGTACTTC | CASSQMAGSYEQYF
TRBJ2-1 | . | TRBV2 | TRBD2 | TGTGCCAGCAAAGCGGGAGGGGACAATGAGCAGTTCTTC | CASKAGGDNEQFF
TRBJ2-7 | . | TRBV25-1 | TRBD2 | TGTGCCAGCAGTGAAGAACTAGCGGGTTCCTACGAGCAGTACTTC | CASSEELAGSYEQYF
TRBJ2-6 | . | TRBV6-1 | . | TGTGCCAGCAGTGAATTGGGTTTCTCTGGGGCCAACGTCCTGACTTTC | CASSELGFSGANVLTF
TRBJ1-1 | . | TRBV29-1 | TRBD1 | TGCAGCGTTGGGGGACAGGGGCTGAACACTGAAGCTTTCTTT | CSVGGQGLNTEAFF
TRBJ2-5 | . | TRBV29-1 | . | TGCAGCGCTACAACGGGGGCCGGGCCGTACTTC | CSATTGAGPYF
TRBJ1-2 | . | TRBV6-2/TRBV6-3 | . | TGTGCCAGCAGTTATCGGGGGCCTGGGTATGGCTACACCTTC | CASSYRGPGYGYTF
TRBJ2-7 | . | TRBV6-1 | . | TGTGCCAGCAGTGATCCCTACAGGACCTACGAGCAGTACTTC | CASSDPYRTYEQYF
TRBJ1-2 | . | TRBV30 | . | TGTGCCTGGAGTGTAACAGGGAGATTTTATGGCTACACCTTC | CAWSVTGRFYGYTF
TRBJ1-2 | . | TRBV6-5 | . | TGTGCCAGCAGTTACCCTAGGGAGGGACAAAACTATGGCTACACCTTC | CASSYPREGQNYGYTF
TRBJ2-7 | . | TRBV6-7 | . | TGTGCCAGCAGTCCCAGTGGCGGGCTATCCTACGAGCAGTACTTC | CASSPSGGLSYEQYF
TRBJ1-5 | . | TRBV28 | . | TGTGCCAGCAGTCGGGACAACAATCAGCCCCAGCATTTT | CASSRDNNQPQHF
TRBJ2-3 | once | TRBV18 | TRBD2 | TGTGCCAGCTCACCGAAACGACTAGCGGGGGTAACAGATACGCAGTATTTT | CASSPKRLAGVTDTQYF
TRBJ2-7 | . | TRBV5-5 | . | TGTGCCAGCAGCTTTGTAGGTAGGGGAGGAGACGAGCAGTACTTC | CASSFVGRGGDEQYF
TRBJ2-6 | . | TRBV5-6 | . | TGTGCCAGCAGTTTAGGTGGCTCTGGGGCCAACGTCCTGACTTTC | CASSLGGSGANVLTF
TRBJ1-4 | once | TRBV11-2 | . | TGTGCCAGCAGCCACCCCCCGAGCGGGGTTGAAAAACTGTTTTTT | CASSHPPSGVEKLFF
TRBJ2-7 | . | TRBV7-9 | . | TGTGCCAGCAGCTTAGGATCCGACAGGTTCTCCTACGAGCAGTACTTC | CASSLGSDRFSYEQYF
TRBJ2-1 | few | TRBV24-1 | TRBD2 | TGTGCCACCAGTGATAGACCTAGGGGCGGGAGCTCCTACAATGAGCAGTTCTTC | CATSDRPRGGSSYNEQFF
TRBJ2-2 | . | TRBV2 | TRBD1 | TGTGCCAGCAGTAGGGACAGGCCTACTAACACCGGGGAGCTGTTTTTT | CASSRDRPTNTGELFF
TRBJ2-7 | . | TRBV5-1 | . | TGCGCCAGCAGCTTGGGATACAGGGACGAGCAGTACTTC | CASSLGYRDEQYF
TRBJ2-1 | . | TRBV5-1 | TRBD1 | TGCGCCAGCAGCTCGACAGGGGGCGCACCCTACAATGAGCAGTTCTTC | CASSSTGGAPYNEQFF
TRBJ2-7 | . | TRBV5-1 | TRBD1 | TGCGCCAGCAGCCGGAGTTGGGACAGAACCTACGAGCAGTACTTC | CASSRSWDRTYEQYF
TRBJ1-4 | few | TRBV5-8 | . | TGTGCCAGCAGCTCTTGGGAGGAGGGCCGTGAAAAACTGTTTTTT | CASSSWEEGREKLFF
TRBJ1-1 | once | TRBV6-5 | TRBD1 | TGTGCCAGCAGTAACAGGGGGGTTAAGGACACTGAAGCTTTCTTT | CASSNRGVKDTEAFF
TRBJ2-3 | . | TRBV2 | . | TGTGCCAGCGGGAGGGGGGAGACAGATACGCAGTATTTT | CASGRGETDTQYF
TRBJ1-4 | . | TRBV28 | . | TGTGCCAGCAGTGGGGGCCCAGGGGATGAAAAACTGTTTTTT | CASSGGPGDEKLFF
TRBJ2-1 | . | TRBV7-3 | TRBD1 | TGTGCCAGCAGCCTACAGGGGGCTTCGTACGCTGAGCAGTTCTTC | CASSLQGASYAEQFF
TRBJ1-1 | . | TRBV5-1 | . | TGCGCCAGCAGCTTGGGGGGGACAAGCTACAGGAACACTGAAGCTTTCTTT | CASSLGGTSYRNTEAFF
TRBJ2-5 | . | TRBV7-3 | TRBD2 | TGTGCCAGCAGCTTAGTAGCGGGGGGGCCGGAGACCCAGTACTTC | CASSLVAGGPETQYF
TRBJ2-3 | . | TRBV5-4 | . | TGTGCCAGCAGCCCATCCGGGCCCCTTTGGGCAGATACGCAGTATTTT | CASSPSGPLWADTQYF